A single TCR beta chain is shown here with its context. Ten or more counts support this clonotype. This clone's antigen is unknown. No base quality information exists; no much larger clone differs at one position. Set within a cohort of healthcare workers in London, UK, this nested case-control study involved weekly PCR testing of nasopharyngeal swabs along with blood sampling. Healthcare workers were recruited during the week of the UK lockdown, between 23 and 31 March 2020, and followed weekly for up to roughly 16 weeks. The CDR3 contains 13 residues, cysteine and phenylalanine counted. Solely the CDR3 DNA is kept, with 39 bases framed from the first base. V is clipped by 6 bases and J by 3 bases, and the sequence between their germline boundaries is 12 bases long. The record originates from a study of early T cells in non-severe SARS-CoV-2 infection (TCRdb year 2021). Background on the whole study: TCR sequencing used bulk RNA from unsorted whole blood, so alpha and beta chains could not be paired. Paper-wide results and their limitations: VDJdb matching was skewed toward anti-spike CD8 responses and likely underestimated virus-specific expansions by missing private and CD4 specificities.

The library was produced with 5' RACE. The instrument given in TCRdb is NextSeq 500. In the TCR library protocol, unique molecular identifiers were attached to individual cDNA molecules to correct for PCR bias and sequencing error. Sequencing covered both TCR alpha and beta chains, and within each sample the abundances of alpha and beta sequences were tightly co-correlated. In the source study's methods: Decombinator V4 was used to perform V gene, J gene and CDR3 annotation of TCR sequences. TCRs were defined as expanded if a significant change between any two time points was detected under a Poisson model with p below 0.0001. TCR abundances were normalised to the total number of TCRs sequenced per sample and were expressed as counts per million. MAIT TCRs were defined by TRAV1-2 paired with TRAJ12, TRAJ20 or TRAJ33, and iNKT TCRs by TRAV10 paired with TRAJ18. VDJdb, accessed 1 November 2021, was searched for CMV, EBV and SARS-CoV-2 annotated TCRs, with TCRs annotated for multiple antigens excluded. The public reads were quality trimmed at Q25 with fastp and then assembled into clones with MiXCR by TCRdb, keeping productive beta chains. One record per CDR3 amino acid sequence lists the most common genes and DNA. The V and J calls shown here were made by TCRdb, not taken from the authors' results. This sample is represented by approximately 85,000 distinct CDR3 sequences; roughly an eighth of them were singletons. Less than 8.5% of the sample rests with the top ten.

What was sequenced was whole blood. The rearrangement joined TRBV12-3 or TRBV12-4 to TRBJ2-7; 6 matching bases give a weak D call of TRBD2. This clonotype was obtained from an adult who was a healthcare worker with PCR-confirmed SARS-CoV-2 infection or an uninfected control (not recorded which). The DNA sequence is TGTGCCAGCAGCGGAGGGTCGGGCTACGAGCAGTACTTC. Its protein product is CASSGGSGYEQYF.